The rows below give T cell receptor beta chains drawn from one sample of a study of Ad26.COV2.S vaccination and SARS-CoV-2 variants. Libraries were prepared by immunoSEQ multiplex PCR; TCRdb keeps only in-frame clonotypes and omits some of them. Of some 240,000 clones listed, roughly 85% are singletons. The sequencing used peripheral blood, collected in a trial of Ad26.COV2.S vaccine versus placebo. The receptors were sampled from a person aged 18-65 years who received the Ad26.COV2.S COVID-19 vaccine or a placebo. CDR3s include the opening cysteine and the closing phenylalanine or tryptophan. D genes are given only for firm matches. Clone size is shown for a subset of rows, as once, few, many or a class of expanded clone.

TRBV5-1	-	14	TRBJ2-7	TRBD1	CASSQVTGSYEQYF	TGCGCCAGCAGCCAGGTGACAGGGTCCTACGAGCAGTACTTC
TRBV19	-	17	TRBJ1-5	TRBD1	CASRSQGGSPTNQPQHF	TGTGCCAGTAGATCGCAGGGGGGCTCTCCTACTAATCAGCCCCAGCATTTT
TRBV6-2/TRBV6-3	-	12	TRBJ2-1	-	CASSLSFSEQFF	TGTGCCAGCAGCCTCTCCTTCAGTGAGCAGTTCTTC
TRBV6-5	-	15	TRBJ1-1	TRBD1	CASSYTGQGNTEAFF	TGTGCCAGCAGTTACACGGGACAGGGGAACACTGAAGCTTTCTTT
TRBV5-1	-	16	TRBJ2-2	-	CASSHAYTTNTGELFF	TGCGCCAGCAGCCATGCATATACGACGAACACCGGGGAGCTGTTTTTT
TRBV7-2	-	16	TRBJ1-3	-	CASSAGRSGSGNTIYF	TGTGCCAGCAGCGCGGGACGGTCCGGCTCTGGAAACACCATATATTTT
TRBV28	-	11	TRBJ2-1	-	CASSPLGEQFF	TGTGCCAGCAGTCCCCTCGGAGAGCAGTTCTTC
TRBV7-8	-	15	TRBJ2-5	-	CASSFLGGLRETQYF	TGTGCCAGCAGCTTCCTGGGGGGGCTGAGGGAGACCCAGTACTTC
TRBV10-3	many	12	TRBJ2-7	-	CAIRQTGYEQYF	TGTGCCATCAGGCAGACAGGCTACGAGCAGTACTTC
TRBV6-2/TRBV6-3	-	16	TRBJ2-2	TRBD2	CASSYVAGGLTGELFF	TGTGCCAGCAGTTACGTAGCGGGGGGGCTCACCGGGGAGCTGTTTTTT
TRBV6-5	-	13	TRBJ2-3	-	CATEDSITDTQYF	TGTGCCACCGAGGACAGTATCACAGATACGCAGTATTTT
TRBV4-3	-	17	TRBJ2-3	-	CASSQDLGRAPADTQYF	TGCGCCAGCAGCCAAGATTTAGGCAGGGCCCCCGCAGATACGCAGTATTTT
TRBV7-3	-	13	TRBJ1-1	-	CASTETAHSEAFF	TGTGCCAGCACCGAAACGGCGCACAGTGAAGCTTTCTTT
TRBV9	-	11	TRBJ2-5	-	CASSPEETQYF	TGTGCCAGCAGCCCCGAGGAGACCCAGTACTTC
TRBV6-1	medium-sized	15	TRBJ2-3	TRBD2	CASSDLAGGADTQYF	TGTGCCAGCAGTGATTTGGCGGGAGGGGCAGATACGCAGTATTTT
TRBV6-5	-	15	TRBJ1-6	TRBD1	CASSRRDRGNSPLHF	TGTGCCAGCAGCCGCCGGGACAGGGGTAATTCACCCCTCCACTTT
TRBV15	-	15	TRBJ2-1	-	CATSRDRVATSGQFF	TGTGCCACCAGCAGAGACAGGGTGGCAACGAGTGGGCAGTTCTTC
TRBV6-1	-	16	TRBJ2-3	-	CASSEGLATFPDTQYF	TGTGCCAGCAGTGAAGGGCTAGCTACGTTCCCAGATACGCAGTATTTT
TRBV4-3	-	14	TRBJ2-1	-	CASSSGVSYNEQFF	TGCGCCAGCAGCTCAGGGGTCTCCTACAATGAGCAGTTCTTC
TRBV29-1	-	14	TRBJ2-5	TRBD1	CSVEPGGFEETQYF	TGCAGCGTTGAACCAGGGGGTTTCGAAGAGACCCAGTACTTC
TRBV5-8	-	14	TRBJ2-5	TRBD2	CASGASGPQETQYF	TGTGCCTCCGGGGCTAGCGGGCCGCAAGAGACCCAGTACTTC
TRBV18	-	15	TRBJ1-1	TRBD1	CASSEIQGANTEAFF	TGTGCCAGCTCAGAGATTCAGGGGGCGAACACTGAAGCTTTCTTT
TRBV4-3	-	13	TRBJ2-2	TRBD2	CASWDYTTGELFF	TGCGCCAGCTGGGACTATACCACCGGGGAGCTGTTTTTT
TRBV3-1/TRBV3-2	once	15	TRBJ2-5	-	CASSQDGARLSTQYF	TGTGCCAGCAGCCAAGATGGGGCGAGACTTAGCACCCAGTACTTC
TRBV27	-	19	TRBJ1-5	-	CAVRYRARSIVYSNQPQHF	TGTGCCGTGCGCTACCGGGCCAGATCGATTGTTTACAGCAATCAGCCCCAGCATTTT
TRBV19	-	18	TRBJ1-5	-	CASSTTTLTGSTNQPQHF	TGTGCCAGTAGTACGACAACACTAACAGGGAGCACTAATCAGCCCCAGCATTTT
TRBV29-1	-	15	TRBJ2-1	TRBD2	CSVEGAGGPLLEQFF	TGCAGCGTTGAAGGAGCGGGGGGGCCGTTATTGGAGCAGTTCTTC
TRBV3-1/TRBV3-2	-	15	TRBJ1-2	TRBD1	CASSQGQGVYYGYTF	TGTGCCAGCAGCCAAGGACAGGGGGTGTACTATGGCTACACCTTC
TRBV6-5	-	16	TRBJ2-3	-	CASSYSGGWGTDTQYF	TGTGCCAGCAGTTACTCCGGTGGTTGGGGCACAGATACGCAGTATTTT
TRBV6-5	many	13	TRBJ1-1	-	CASIPQGYTEAFF	TGTGCCAGCATCCCACAGGGATATACTGAAGCTTTCTTT
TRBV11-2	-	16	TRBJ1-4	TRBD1	CASSLYMGTGYEKLFF	TGTGCCAGCAGCTTATATATGGGGACAGGCTATGAAAAACTGTTTTTT
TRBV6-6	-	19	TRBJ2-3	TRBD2	CASSPTTRLAGASTDTQYF	TGTGCCAGCAGTCCTACCACCCGACTAGCGGGGGCTAGCACAGATACGCAGTATTTT
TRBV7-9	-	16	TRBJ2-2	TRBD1	CASSPRTGGATGELFF	TGTGCCAGCAGCCCAAGGACAGGGGGCGCGACCGGGGAGCTGTTTTTT
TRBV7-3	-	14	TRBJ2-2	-	CASSLLANTGELFF	TGTGCCAGCAGCTTACTAGCGAACACCGGGGAGCTGTTTTTT
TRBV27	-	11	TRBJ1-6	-	CASSLRSPLHF	TGTGCCAGCAGTTTAAGATCACCCCTCCACTTT
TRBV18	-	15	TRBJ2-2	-	CASSPLEPAAGELFF	TGTGCCAGCTCACCACTTGAGCCCGCCGCCGGGGAGCTGTTTTTT
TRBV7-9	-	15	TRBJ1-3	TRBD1	CASSPRQGAGNTIYF	TGTGCCAGCAGCCCTCGACAGGGTGCTGGAAACACCATATATTTT
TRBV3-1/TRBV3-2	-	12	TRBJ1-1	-	CASSQMNTEAFF	TGTGCCAGCAGCCAGATGAACACTGAAGCTTTCTTT
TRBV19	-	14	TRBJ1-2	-	CASSIAGVSYGYTF	TGTGCCAGTAGTATAGCCGGAGTAAGTTATGGCTACACCTTC
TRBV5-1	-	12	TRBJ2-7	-	CASSLGMYEQYF	TGCGCCAGCAGCTTGGGCATGTACGAGCAGTACTTC
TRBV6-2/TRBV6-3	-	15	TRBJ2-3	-	CASSFLALNTDTQYF	TGTGCCAGCAGTTTCCTAGCGCTCAACACAGATACGCAGTATTTT
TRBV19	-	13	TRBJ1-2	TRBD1	CASSLGQGDGYTF	TGTGCCAGTAGTTTGGGACAGGGTGATGGCTACACCTTC
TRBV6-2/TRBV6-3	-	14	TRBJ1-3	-	CASSYAYSGNTIYF	TGTGCCAGCAGTTACGCTTACTCTGGAAACACCATATATTTT
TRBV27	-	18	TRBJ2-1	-	CASSPPGVVDGSYNEQFF	TGTGCCAGCAGTCCCCCCGGAGTCGTGGATGGTTCCTACAATGAGCAGTTCTTC
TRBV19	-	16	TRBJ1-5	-	CASSNSAQGFTQPQHF	TGTGCCAGCTCAAATTCCGCACAGGGATTCACCCAGCCCCAGCATTTT